This TCR beta chain is drawn from a study of blood T cell repertoires in COVID-19. Looking at the study overall: Researchers got acute and convalescent COVID-19 samples from the United States, Italy and Spain. The cDNA or gDNA used as material had been derived from T cells, B-cell-depleted T cells, or PBMCs.

V was clipped by 0 bases and J by 2 bases; unmatched bases: 6. The CDR3 spans 18 residues. Germline V gene sequence: CDR1 SGHRS, CDR2 YFSETQ. Original analysis: From reference gene primer amplification, estimates of nucleated cell counts were derived. TCRdb keeps only in-frame clones here, not all; method: immunoSEQ multiplex PCR. The DNA was the basis for D and trimming; V, J and clone size are from that table. The profile shows roughly 78,000 clones, less than 90% of them singletons. The material sequenced was peripheral blood. The receptor comes from a woman older than 75 with acute or convalescent COVID-19. The genes are TRBV5-1 and TRBJ2-1, with 12 bases lining up with TRBD2. Here the CDR3 reads CASSLASGGATPYNEQFF. The CDR3 region has the DNA TGCGCCAGCAGCTTGGCTAGCGGGGGGGCAACCCCCTACAATGAGCAGTTCTTC.